This entry concerns a single TCR beta chain. What it binds is unknown. The sample belongs to a study of CXCR3-negative and CXCR3-positive naive CD8 T cells. Study-level points and caveats: Diversity in memory CD8+ cells fell much lower than the comparably high levels seen in both naive subsets.

It was by 5' RACE with UMI labels that the TRB cDNA libraries were prepared. Reanalyzing the 5' RACE reads, TCRdb keeps one entry per CDR3 protein, without DNA. The table for this sample gives around 90,000 distinct CDR3 sequences. The sequenced sample consisted of naive CXCR3- CD8+ T cells from blood. The subset denotes: CD45RO-CCR7+CD27+CD95- naive CD8+ T cells lacking CXCR3 (TNR3-). The sequence came from a human donor in good health. Some clones in this sample may be carry-over from other donors' samples.

The CDR3 region is CASRWRTEVTEAFF. This chain joins TRBV12-2 and TRBJ1-1; TCRdb picks TRBD1, but there is no DNA to check that call. TRBV12-2 is reported as a pseudogene. The CDR3 is 14 residues long.